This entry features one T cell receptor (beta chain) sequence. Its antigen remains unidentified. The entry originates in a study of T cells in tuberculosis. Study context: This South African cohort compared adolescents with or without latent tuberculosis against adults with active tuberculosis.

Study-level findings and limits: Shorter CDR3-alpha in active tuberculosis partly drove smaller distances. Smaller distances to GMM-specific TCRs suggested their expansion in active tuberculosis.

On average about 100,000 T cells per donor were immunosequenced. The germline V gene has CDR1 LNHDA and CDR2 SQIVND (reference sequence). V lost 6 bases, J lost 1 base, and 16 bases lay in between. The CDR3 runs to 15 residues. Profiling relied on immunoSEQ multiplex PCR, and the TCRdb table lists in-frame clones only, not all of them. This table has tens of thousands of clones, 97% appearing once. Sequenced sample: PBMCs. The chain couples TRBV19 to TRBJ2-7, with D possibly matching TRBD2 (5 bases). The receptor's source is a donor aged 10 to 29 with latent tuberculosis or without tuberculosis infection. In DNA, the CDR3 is TGTGCCAGTAGCACCGGTGGAGGCGGATCCTACGAGCAGTACTTC. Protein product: CASSTGGGGSYEQYF.